These 23 T cell receptor beta chains were all obtained from the same sample, sequenced in a study of technical replicates of blood from a handful of donors. Here immunoSEQ multiplex PCR was the method, and the copy in TCRdb shows in-frame clones only, minus some. The profile shows some 91,000 clones, approximately 94% of them singletons. The specimen was T cells isolated from PBMCs. The receptors derive from a human donor in good health.

The CDR3 nucleotides are TGTGCCAGCAGCTTGGAGACTCACCGAAATTCACCCCTCCACTTT. Its protein product is CASSLETHRNSPLHF. The chain links TRBV5-4 to TRBJ1-6; D is undetermined. The CDR3 has 15 amino acids. Germline values: CDR1 SGHNT, CDR2 YYREEE (reference sequence). V lost 0 bases to trimming and J lost 7 bases, with 11 bases between them.

This chain links TRBV2 with TRBJ1-4; D is possibly TRBD1 (6 bases). Germline assignment: CDR1 SNHLY and CDR2 FYNNEI. V shed 2 bases and J shed 3 bases, with 10 bases lying between them. The CDR3 is made up of 15 amino acids. DNA of the CDR3: TGTGCCAGCAGTGAACGAAACAGGGCTAATGAAAAACTGTTTTTT. This encodes CASSERNRANEKLFF.

V and J are TRBV30 and TRBJ1-2; TRBD1 is a possible D gene (6 bases). Germline-derived CDR1 and CDR2 are GTSNPN and SVGIG (reference sequence). The germline V and J ends were trimmed by 5 bases and 6 bases, with 22 bases remaining between them. This CDR3 has 15 residues. CDR3 coding DNA: TGTGCCTGGGTTTGGGGGACACCCTCTTTAGATGGCTACACCTTC. Its protein product is CAWVWGTPSLDGYTF.

The genes are TRBV4-1 and TRBJ2-7, with 11 bases fitting TRBD2. The germline gives CDR1 MGHRA, CDR2 YSYEKL. CDR3 size: 20 residues. V trimming: 0 bases; J trimming: 4 bases; junction bases outside the gene matches: 17. The CDR3 loop is CASSQEVLSLLAGGSYEQYF. In nucleotides, the CDR3 is TGCGCCAGCAGCCAAGAGGTTTTGAGTTTGCTAGCGGGGGGCTCATACGAGCAGTACTTC.

Points on this clone: The junction departs from germline at one end; a sequencing error may be responsible. The chain employs TRBV6-5 and TRBJ1-2; no reliable D call. Germline CDR1 is MNHEY and CDR2 is SVGAGI. The CDR3 totals 13 residues. CDR3 bases: TGTGCCAGCAGTTACTCAGGCCGCCCTCCTCAGGCCTTC. Its protein product is CASSYSGRPPQAF.

The count of this clone is one. V is TRBV19 and J is TRBJ1-2, with D tentatively TRBD1 (5 bases). Per the germline V gene, CDR1 is LNHDA and CDR2 is SQIVND (reference sequence). The CDR3 has 16 amino acids. The V gene lost 5 bases and the J gene lost 4 bases, with 20 bases spanning the gap. DNA of the CDR3: TGTGCCAGTAGTCGCCCGGTACAGGCCTCATTCTATGGCTACACCTTC. Amino acid sequence: CASSRPVQASFYGYTF.

V usage is TRBV18 and J usage is TRBJ1-3; D remains unclear. The CDR3 covers 15 residues. V was cut by 3 bases and J by 0 bases, with 9 bases left in between. CDR1 is KGHSH and CDR2 is LQKENI in the germline V gene. CDR3 nucleotides: TGTGCCAGCTCACCGTCAGAAGTCTCTGGAAACACCATATATTTT. It translates to CASSPSEVSGNTIYF.

The chain uses TRBV7-2 and TRBJ1-3, with 7 positions matching TRBD1. Germline V CDR1 and CDR2: SGHTA, FQGNSA. V was pared by 6 bases and J by 0 bases, with 2 bases of the junction left unmatched. The CDR3 consists of 14 residues. The CDR3 reads CASRPGGSGNTIYF. In DNA form, the CDR3 reads TGTGCCAGCAGGCCAGGGGGCTCTGGAAACACCATATATTTT.

This rearrangement joins TRBV15 to TRBJ2-6; D gene uncertain. Germline CDR1 is LNHNV and CDR2 is YYDKDF (reference sequence). V shed 3 bases and J shed 0 bases, with 6 bases lying between them. This CDR3 has 15 amino acids. CDR3 loop: CATSSPSSGANVLTF. In DNA form, the CDR3 reads TGTGCCACCAGCAGTCCGAGCTCTGGGGCCAACGTCCTGACTTTC.

This clone was seen just once. The chain is built from TRBV7-9 and TRBJ2-2; 8 nucleotides line up with TRBD1. The CDR3 contains 15 residues. Germline CDR1 SEHNR, CDR2 FQNEAQ (reference sequence). After removal of 5 bases from V and 5 bases from J, the junction contained 7 bases not matched to a gene. CDR3 nucleotides: TGTGCCAGCAGCGCGGACAGGGTACTTACCGGGGAGCTGTTTTTT. It yields the protein CASSADRVLTGELFF.

The chain employs TRBV7-3 and TRBJ1-1, with D tentatively TRBD1 (6 bases). V lost 5 bases and J 1 base, leaving 14 bases between the germline ends. Germline-derived CDR1 and CDR2 are SGHTA and FQGTGA. The CDR3 has 15 residues. CDR3 amino acids: CASSPWGGPNTEAFF. CDR3 bases: TGTGCCAGCAGCCCCTGGGGGGGGCCGAACACTGAAGCTTTCTTT. Full variable domain (rest looked up from reference TRBV7-3 and TRBJ1-1): GAGVSQTPSNKVTEKGKYVELRCDPISGHTALYWYRQSLGQGPEFLIYFQGTGAADDSGLPNDRFFAVRPEGSVSTLKIQRTERGDSAVYLCASSPWGGPNTEAFFGQGTRLTVV.

This clone is a singleton in its sample. The chain employs TRBV2 and TRBJ2-7, with 10 bases matching TRBD2. CDR1 SNHLY and CDR2 FYNNEI come from the germline V gene. The junction had 8 bases not matched to a gene; V was cut back by 6 bases and J by 3 bases. CDR3 length: 15 residues. The CDR3 protein is CASSVSGRRNYEQYF. Here the CDR3 DNA reads TGTGCCAGCAGCGTTAGCGGGAGGCGGAACTACGAGCAGTACTTC.

The chain combines TRBV30 with TRBJ1-4, with 7 positions matching TRBD1. CDR1 and CDR2 from the germline V gene are GTSNPN and SVGIG (reference sequence). CDR3 size: 15 residues. The trim removed 1 base at V and 5 bases at J, leaving 7 bases unmatched. CDR3 bases: TGTGCCTGGAGTGCCGGACAGGCGGGGAATGAAAAACTGTTTTTT. Encoded protein: CAWSAGQAGNEKLFF.

The chain has TRBV2 and TRBJ1-5; a weak D match, TRBD1 (5 bases). V dropped 9 bases and J dropped 0 bases, with 12 bases sitting between them. The germline CDR1 and CDR2 sequences are SNHLY and FYNNEI. The CDR3 has 14 residues. Here the CDR3 reads CARSTAYSNQPQHF. In DNA form, the CDR3 reads TGTGCCAGATCGACAGCCTATAGCAATCAGCCCCAGCATTTT.

This chain joins TRBV6-6 and TRBJ1-3, with no clear D. Trimming pared 6 bases from V and 4 bases from J, leaving 16 bases between. Germline V lookup: CDR1 MNHNY, CDR2 SVGAGI (reference sequence). This CDR3 is built from 15 residues. Here the CDR3 DNA reads TGTGCCAGCAGCCGCTCGGGTTATACGGGAAACACCATATATTTT. Encoded protein: CASSRSGYTGNTIYF.

The chain joins TRBV6-5 to TRBJ1-2; D might be TRBD1 (5 bases). The CDR3 runs to 14 residues. V was cut by 4 bases and J by 2 bases, with 11 bases left in between. Germline values: CDR1 MNHEY, CDR2 SVGAGI. The CDR3 DNA follows: TGTGCCAGCAGTTTGGTCAGGGCCAACTATGGCTACACCTTC. This encodes CASSLVRANYGYTF.

The gene calls are TRBV4-1 and TRBJ2-7; unclear D gene. CDR3 length equals 12 residues. Germline CDR1 MGHRA, CDR2 YSYEKL. Trimming cost V 2 bases and J 3 bases, with 5 bases left between them. CDR3 sequence: CASSQPGYEQYF. DNA for the CDR3: TGCGCCAGCAGCCAACCGGGCTACGAGCAGTACTTC.

The CDR3 loop is CASSFSGGPADTQYF. CDR3 nucleotides: TGCGCCAGCAGCTTTTCAGGGGGGCCGGCAGATACGCAGTATTTT. The gene calls are TRBV5-1 and TRBJ2-3, with a possible D match to TRBD1 (7 bases). V shed 2 bases and J shed 4 bases, with 14 bases lying between them. Germline V lookup: CDR1 SGHRS, CDR2 YFSETQ. The CDR3 runs to 15 residues. Filled out from reference TRBV5-1 and TRBJ2-3, the complete variable domain reads KAGVTQTPRYLIKTRGQQVTLSCSPISGHRSVSWYQQTPGQGLQFLFEYFSETQRNKGNFPGRFSGRQFSNSRSEMNVSTLELGDSALYLCASSFSGGPADTQYFGPGTRLTVL.

The V call is TRBV4-2, the J call TRBJ1-2; TRBD1 is a possible D gene (5 bases). The CDR3 runs 16 residues. The V gene's germline CDR1 is LGHNA and CDR2 YNFKEQ. V was cut by 0 bases and J by 5 bases, with 16 bases left in between. The CDR3 region is CASSQEDTGRTYGYTF. In DNA, the CDR3 is TGTGCCAGCAGCCAAGAAGATACAGGTCGCACTTATGGCTACACCTTC.

The chain links TRBV11-3 to TRBJ1-2; D ambiguous. The germline CDR1 and CDR2 sequences are SGHNT and YENEEA. The CDR3 is made up of 13 amino acids. V was shortened by 4 bases and J by 4 bases, with 10 bases between the two germline ends. The CDR3 DNA reads TGTGCCAGCAGCTCCGGTGGGCTCTATGGCTACACCTTC. Encoded protein: CASSSGGLYGYTF. Combining the CDR3 with reference TRBV11-3 and TRBJ1-2 gives the whole variable domain EAGVVQSPRYKIIEKKQPVAFWCNPISGHNTLYWYLQNLGQGPELLIRYENEEAVDDSQLPKDRFSAERLKGVDSTLKIQPAELGDSAVYLCASSSGGLYGYTFGSGTRLTVV.

The genes are TRBV10-2 and TRBJ2-7; maybe TRBD2 (5 bases). The V end lost 6 bases, the J end lost 4 bases, and 13 bases lay between the germline ends. The CDR3 is 13 residues long. CDR1 is WSHSY and CDR2 is SAAADI in the germline V gene. CDR3 protein: CASRDERRYEQYF. In DNA, the CDR3 is TGCGCCAGCAGAGATGAGAGGAGGTACGAGCAGTACTTC.

CDR3 loop: CASSFDNEQFF. DNA of the CDR3: TGTGCCAGCAGCTTCGACAATGAGCAGTTCTTC. This rearrangement joins TRBV27 to TRBJ2-1, with D unclear. CDR1 is MNHEY and CDR2 is SMNVEV in the germline V gene (reference sequence). Trimming left V 6 bases short and J 5 bases short, with 5 bases between. The CDR3 extends over 11 amino acids.

V gene TRBV5-1 combines with J gene TRBJ2-6; 8 bases are shared with TRBD1. This CDR3 region has 14 residues. CDR1 and CDR2 (germline): SGHRS, YFSETQ. Losses at the gene ends were 0 bases for V and 8 bases for J; bases not matched to a gene: 1. The DNA for the CDR3 is TGCGCCAGCAGCTTGGGGACAGGGCCCAACGTCCTGACTTTC. This translates into CASSLGTGPNVLTF.